This T cell receptor (beta chain) is drawn from a study of shared clonotypes between healthy human individuals. Findings of the study overall: Some naive CD4 clonotypes, around 5%, turned up in common across several donors. What limited the represented genetic and exposure-history diversity was the small number of donors.

Donation came from healthy HIV-negative adults that had no recent acute infections or vaccinations. Original methodology: In the immunoSEQ data, sequences were junction-only and lacked quality scores, so filtering differed. Libraries were prepared by immunoSEQ multiplex PCR; TCRdb keeps only in-frame clonotypes and omits some of them. The V and J calls and clone size are taken from that table; D and trimming were inferred from the DNA. The repertoire consists of about 2.3 million clones, with about 92% occurring once and the leading ten covering 0.3% to 0.4%. Concerning this clone: What it binds is unknown.

The origin of this receptor is a man aged 18 to 29 in good health. Some clones in this sample may be carry-over from other donors' samples. The specimen sequenced was naive CD4+ T cells from PBMCs. The subset denotes: CD45RA+ positively selected.

CDR3 protein: CASSTGQGNQPQHF. The CDR3 DNA is TGTGCCAGCAGTACGGGACAGGGGAACCAGCCCCAGCATTTT. The chain is built from TRBV6-6 and TRBJ1-5, with 10 positions matching TRBD1. Germline trimming cut 5 bases from V and 7 bases from J; bases unmatched to any gene: 5. The CDR3 contains 14 residues. The germline gives CDR1 MNHNY, CDR2 SVGAGI (reference sequence).